This T cell receptor beta chain was captured by sequencing in a study of blood T cell repertoires in COVID-19. Study as a whole: Spain, Italy and the United States supplied samples that represented acute and convalescent COVID-19.

TCRdb's table, derived via immunoSEQ multiplex PCR, lists solely in-frame clones and lacks some. In the table there are some 120,000 clones, around 81% of which are singletons. Patients in Seattle were enrolled during active infection, then followed longitudinally. The receptor comes from a man in his thirties or forties with COVID-19, enrolled during active disease. Sequences were obtained from peripheral blood.

CDR3 region: CASRFQGSSYEQYF. CDR3 sequence (DNA): TGTGCCAGTAGGTTCCAGGGAAGCTCCTACGAGCAGTACTTC. This chain joins TRBV19 and TRBJ2-7; D is possibly TRBD1 (5 bases). Germline CDR1 and CDR2: LNHDA and SQIVND (reference sequence). The CDR3 runs 14 residues. V was pared by 6 bases and J by 0 bases, with 12 bases between.